A selection of T cell receptor beta chains follows, all from one sample in a study of a mutant IDH1 vaccine in newly diagnosed glioma. Their cognate antigens are unknown. Using immunoSEQ multiplex PCR, the repertoire was profiled, and TCRdb retains in-frame clones only, with some absent. This table has approximately 66,000 clones, over 70% appearing once. Sequenced material: PBMCs, taken from a glioma patient whose treatment included an IDH1 peptide vaccine. All receptors derive from a man aged 18 to 29 with glioma. The CDR3 runs from the conserved cysteine through the conserved F or W. Each record gives: J gene, D gene, clone size, V gene, CDR3 protein, CDR3 DNA. D genes are given only for firm matches. The listing skips clone size in some rows; elsewhere it reads once, few, many or a size class.

TRBJ1-2,NA,NA,TRBV7-9,CASRDINNGYTF,TGTGCCAGCAGGGACATCAACAATGGCTACACCTTC
TRBJ2-3,NA,NA,TRBV10-3,CAISEGGPPSTDTQYF,TGTGCCATCAGTGAGGGGGGGCCACCAAGCACAGATACGCAGTATTTT
TRBJ1-1,NA,NA,TRBV6-5,CASSYSGRFGEAFF,TGTGCCAGCAGTTACTCGGGCCGGTTCGGTGAAGCTTTCTTT
TRBJ2-5,NA,once,TRBV7-2,CASSLVQETQYF,TGTGCCAGCAGCTTGGTCCAAGAGACCCAGTACTTC
TRBJ1-2,NA,NA,TRBV5-4,CASSLESYGYTF,TGTGCCAGCAGCTTGGAATCCTATGGCTACACCTTC
TRBJ1-5,NA,NA,TRBV21-1,CASRVRGGASNQPQHF,TGTGCCAGCCGGGTGCGAGGGGGCGCTAGCAATCAGCCCCAGCATTTT
TRBJ1-5,NA,NA,TRBV10-3,CATSAGGESNQPQHF,TGTGCCACCTCGGCGGGGGGGGAAAGCAATCAGCCCCAGCATTTT
TRBJ2-5,NA,NA,TRBV11-3,CASSLVHSPQETQYF,TGTGCCAGCAGCTTAGTGCACAGCCCGCAAGAGACCCAGTACTTC
TRBJ2-7,NA,NA,TRBV10-3,CAISESPQGGGEQYF,TGTGCCATCAGTGAGTCGCCCCAGGGTGGGGGCGAGCAGTACTTC
TRBJ2-5,NA,NA,TRBV6-6,CASSYARETQYF,TGTGCCAGCAGTTACGCCAGAGAGACCCAGTACTTC
TRBJ2-7,TRBD2,NA,TRBV4-3,CASSQAKGSGRASAYEQYF,TGCGCCAGCAGCCAGGCAAAGGGCAGCGGGAGGGCCTCTGCCTACGAGCAGTACTTC
TRBJ1-3,NA,NA,TRBV7-6,CASSSRESGNTIYF,TGTGCCAGCAGCTCCCGGGAATCTGGAAACACCATATATTTT
TRBJ1-5,TRBD1,once,TRBV5-4,CASSPWGDSLRISNQPQHF,TGTGCCAGCAGCCCTTGGGGGGACAGTCTCCGTATAAGCAATCAGCCCCAGCATTTT
TRBJ2-5,TRBD1,NA,TRBV7-8,CASSLTGEETQYF,TGTGCCAGCAGCTTGACAGGGGAAGAGACCCAGTACTTC
TRBJ1-4,NA,NA,TRBV7-9,CASSPSTGYEKLFF,TGTGCCAGCAGCCCGTCCACAGGGTATGAAAAACTGTTTTTT
TRBJ2-7,TRBD2,NA,TRBV7-2,CASSLGGGSIYEQYF,TGTGCCAGCAGCTTAGGGGGCGGGAGTATCTACGAGCAGTACTTC
TRBJ1-1,NA,NA,TRBV29-1,CSVVTTEAFF,TGCAGCGTTGTAACAACTGAAGCTTTCTTT
TRBJ2-1,TRBD1,NA,TRBV6-5,CASTGTEYNEQFF,TGTGCCAGCACCGGGACAGAATACAATGAGCAGTTCTTC
TRBJ2-4,TRBD1,NA,TRBV7-8,CASSLVGTGVSKNIQYF,TGTGCCAGCAGCTTAGTGGGGACAGGGGTTTCCAAAAACATTCAGTACTTC
TRBJ2-7,NA,NA,TRBV6-5,CASSHDRSLSYEQYF,TGTGCCAGCAGCCATGACAGGTCCCTCTCCTACGAGCAGTACTTC
TRBJ1-5,NA,few,TRBV4-3,CASSQEHEQPQHF,TGCGCCAGCAGCCAAGAGCACGAACAGCCCCAGCATTTT
TRBJ1-2,NA,NA,TRBV28,CASNILGTPYGYTF,TGTGCCAGCAATATCTTAGGGACACCCTATGGCTACACCTTC